This TCR beta chain stems from a study of Graves' ophthalmopathy and Graves' hyperthyroidism. A note on this clonotype: Antigen: not known. A much more abundant neighbour one base away suggests this may be a read error.

In donors with ophthalmopathy, activity was moderate-to-severe, with CAS ≥3, NOSPECS ≥4 and duration under 3 months. Clinical symptoms, serum thyroxine, TRAb, thyroid ultrasound and orbital computed tomography were relied on for diagnosis. RNA transcripts provided the template for amplifying TCR beta CDR3 regions. Scientists carried out first-round RT-PCR using HTBI primers and then a second-round multiplex PCR. Via MiXCR, TCRdb re-called the multiplex PCR reads, giving one row per CDR3 protein. The table shows about 700,000 distinct CDR3 sequences, with more than 40% occurring only once. The study, taken as a whole, reports: Also, most clonotypes expanded in the thyroid above 0.001 frequency appeared in blood.

CDR1 is SGHAT, CDR2 FQDESV, per germline (reference sequence). This CDR3 has 17 residues. V dropped 0 bases and J dropped 0 bases, with 14 bases sitting between them. The sequence was obtained from an adult man with Graves' ophthalmopathy. Sample: peripheral blood. This rearrangement joins TRBV11-1 to TRBJ2-5; D is perhaps TRBD1 (6 bases). The CDR3 sequence: CASSLALGAGHQETQYF. CDR3 DNA: TGTGCCAGCAGCTTAGCGTTGGGGGCAGGACACCAAGAGACCCAGTACTTC.